Each of the 16 T cell receptor beta chains below was sequenced from the same sample in a study of blood T cell repertoires in COVID-19. TCRdb keeps only in-frame clones here, not all; method: immunoSEQ multiplex PCR. The table records over 300,000 clones, 70% to 90% of them present only once. Sequences were obtained from peripheral blood. Every receptor here comes from a man aged 40-49 years with acute or convalescent COVID-19.

Only one count was recorded for this clone. CDR3 protein: CASGDQPQHF. CDR3 nucleotides: TGTGCCTCAGGCGATCAGCCCCAGCATTTT. This chain connects TRBV28 to TRBJ1-5, with unresolved D. V lost 11 bases, J lost 5 bases, and 7 bases lay in between. Germline CDR1 is MDHEN and CDR2 is SYDVKM. There are 10 residues in the CDR3.

The chain combines TRBV4-1 with TRBJ1-1; the match to TRBD1 covers 9 bases. V lost 0 bases, J lost 5 bases, and 7 bases stayed unmatched. The CDR3 is 16 residues long. CDR1 and CDR2 (germline): MGHRA, YSYEKL. The CDR3 sequence is CASSQDPRQGVTEAFF. As DNA, the CDR3 is TGCGCCAGCAGCCAAGATCCGCGACAGGGGGTAACTGAAGCTTTCTTT.

The chain combines TRBV7-3 with TRBJ2-5; D perhaps matches TRBD1 (6 bases). Trimming took off 4 bases at V and 3 bases at J, with 15 bases between the two ends. There are 15 residues in the CDR3. Germline loops: CDR1 SGHTA, CDR2 FQGTGA. CDR3 sequence (DNA): TGTGCCAGCAGCTCACAATGGGGGCCCAAAGAGACCCAGTACTTC. The encoded protein is CASSSQWGPKETQYF.

The V call is TRBV27, the J call TRBJ2-7; 9 positions agree with TRBD1. After removal of 6 bases from V and 1 base from J, the junction contained 7 bases not matched to a gene. This CDR3 has 15 amino acids. CDR1 is MNHEY and CDR2 is SMNVEV in the germline V gene (reference sequence). The CDR3 region is CASSRSGTGSYEQYF. DNA of the CDR3: TGTGCCAGCAGCCGATCCGGGACAGGGTCCTACGAGCAGTACTTC.

The chain has TRBV9 and TRBJ1-2, with D perhaps matching TRBD1 (6 bases). This CDR3 has 14 residues. Trimming took 5 bases from V and 4 from J, leaving 15 bases between them. Germline V lookup: CDR1 SGDLS, CDR2 YYNGEE. Written as DNA, the CDR3 is TGTGCCAGCAGTGGGACACGACCTAGCTATGGCTACACCTTC. This gives the protein CASSGTRPSYGYTF.

The rearrangement joins TRBV6-5 to TRBJ2-4, with 10 bases lining up with TRBD1. V was pared by 6 bases and J by 5 bases, with 7 bases of the junction left unmatched. The germline V gene has CDR1 MNHEY and CDR2 SVGAGI. The CDR3 consists of 15 residues. CDR3 region: CASSRDRGPQNIQYF. DNA of the CDR3: TGTGCCAGCAGCCGGGACAGGGGCCCACAAAACATTCAGTACTTC.

This chain's CDR3 is CASSSAAGGGEAFF. Written as DNA, the CDR3 is TGTGCCAGCAGTTCCGCTGCAGGAGGAGGTGAAGCTTTCTTT. The rearrangement joins TRBV6-9 to TRBJ1-1; no firm D call. Germline loops: CDR1 MNHGY, CDR2 SVAAGI. V shed 4 bases and J shed 7 bases, with 16 bases lying between them. CDR3 length: 14 residues.

The chain is built from TRBV4-1 and TRBJ1-2; 8 bases agree with TRBD1. J was trimmed by 8 bases and V by 4 bases; bases with no gene match: 21. Germline V CDR1 and CDR2: MGHRA, YSYEKL. There are 18 residues in the CDR3. DNA of the CDR3: TGCGCCAGCAGCCCTGGGACAGGCACAACTCCCTTTGGATGGGGCTACACCTTC. Translating it yields CASSPGTGTTPFGWGYTF.

CDR3 protein: CASSLVMGSQETQYF. The CDR3 nucleotides read TGTGCCAGCAGCTTAGTAATGGGCAGCCAAGAGACCCAGTACTTC. The rearrangement joins TRBV7-9 to TRBJ2-5, with D unclear. The V end was cut by 1 base, the J end by 1 base, with 10 bases between. This CDR3 has 15 amino acids. Germline values: CDR1 SEHNR, CDR2 FQNEAQ (reference sequence).

The rearrangement joins TRBV2 to TRBJ2-3; possible D gene TRBD1, 6 bases. This CDR3 is built from 15 residues. V was pared by 2 bases and J by 4 bases, with 13 bases between. The V gene's germline CDR1 is SNHLY and CDR2 FYNNEI. The CDR3 bases are TGTGCCAGCAGTGAATCAGGGGTCCGGGCAGATACGCAGTATTTT. It specifies CASSESGVRADTQYF. The whole variable domain, filled in from reference TRBV2 and TRBJ2-3, reads EPEVTQTPSHQVTQMGQEVILRCVPISNHLYFYWYRQILGQKVEFLVSFYNNEISEKSEIFDDQFSVERPDGSNFTLKIRSTKLEDSAMYFCASSESGVRADTQYFGPGTRLTVL.

This rearrangement joins TRBV5-1 to TRBJ2-7; the D gene is possibly TRBD1 (6 bases). Looked up from germline, CDR1 is SGHRS and CDR2 is YFSETQ. The CDR3 is made up of 15 amino acids. V shed 4 bases and J shed 5 bases, with 19 bases lying between them. CDR3 in amino acids: CASSNDPGTLDEQYF. The CDR3 nucleotides read TGCGCCAGCAGCAATGACCCCGGGACACTAGACGAGCAGTACTTC.

V is TRBV11-2 and J is TRBJ2-7; 12 bases align to TRBD1. The CDR3 is 16 residues long. J lost 6 bases, V lost 5 bases, and 11 bases had no gene match. The germline V gene has CDR1 SGHAT and CDR2 FQNNGV. CDR3 nucleotides: TGTGCCAGCAGCGCCCGTTCCGGGACAGGGGGCTCCGAGCAGTACTTC. It translates to CASSARSGTGGSEQYF.

The J gene is TRBJ2-5, the V gene TRBV5-4; 12 bases match TRBD2. V gave up 6 bases and J gave up 2 bases; unmatched junction bases: 8. Germline V gene data show CDR1 as SGHNT and CDR2 as YYREEE (reference sequence). CDR3 length: 16 residues. The CDR3 protein is CASTDRTSGVQETQYF. The DNA of the CDR3 is TGTGCCAGCACCGACCGGACTAGCGGGGTACAAGAGACCCAGTACTTC.

J is TRBJ2-3 and V is TRBV5-4, with TRBD1 matching over 10 bases. With V trimmed by 3 bases and J by 4 bases, 5 bases remained unmatched. CDR1 and CDR2 (germline): SGHNT, YYREEE (reference sequence). The CDR3 has 15 amino acids. The CDR3 loop is CASSYPGQGSDTQYF. In nucleotides, the CDR3 is TGTGCCAGCAGCTATCCGGGACAGGGGTCAGATACGCAGTATTTT.

This clone was seen once. CDR3 DNA: TGTGCCAGCAGTAGCCAGGGGATAGCCAAAAACATTCAGTACTTC. Encoded protein: CASSSQGIAKNIQYF. The V call is TRBV28, the J call TRBJ2-4; tentative D call: TRBD1 (6 bases). Looked up from germline, CDR1 is MDHEN and CDR2 is SYDVKM. The V and J ends lost 5 bases and 0 bases respectively, with 11 bases between them. This CDR3 contains 15 residues.

The gene calls are TRBV5-1 and TRBJ2-3, with 7 bases aligning to TRBD2. After removal of 1 base from V and 5 bases from J, the junction contained 7 bases not matched to a gene. The CDR3 length is 15 residues. Germline CDR1 is SGHRS and CDR2 is YFSETQ. The CDR3 DNA is TGCGCCAGCAGCTTGAGCACTAGCGTAGGAGATACGCAGTATTTT. Amino acid sequence: CASSLSTSVGDTQYF.